In its sample, the clone carrying this T cell receptor beta chain was seen a few times. No antigen is known for it. Employing constant-segment primers, 5'RACE generated TCR alpha and TCR beta cDNA libraries bearing sample barcodes and UMIs. MiXCR, applied by TCRdb to the 5' RACE reads, yields one record per CDR3 protein. The repertoire holds 450,000 to 650,000 distinct CDR3 sequences, with about 20% as singletons. This sample was included in a study of T-cell memory formation after mild COVID-19. Study summary: TCR clusters largely stayed donor specific. Regarding the study as a whole: Pre-infection memory harbored some responding clones, suggesting cross-reactive memory joined. CD4/CD8 balance characterized clones contracting day 15 to 85, and CD4+ skew characterized later expanders.

V was cut by 3 bases and J by 1 base, with 12 bases left in between. CDR1 is SGHTA, CDR2 FQGTGA, per germline. CDR3 length: 16 amino acids. This clonotype originated in an adult woman who had mild COVID-19 (a few samples of this study predate the infection). Cell type and time point are not known. The chain uses TRBV7-3 and TRBJ2-2; a possible D gene is TRBD2 (6 bases). The sample consisted of PBMCs or a T cell subset sorted from them (not recorded which). The CDR3 is CASSLGSGGNTGELFF. Written as DNA, the CDR3 is TGTGCCAGCAGCTTGGGTAGCGGAGGGAACACCGGGGAGCTGTTTTTT.